Given below is one T cell receptor (beta chain) in context. Its antigen is currently unknown. This specimen belongs to a study of T-cell reconstitution after alpha-beta-depleted transplantation in children. Study-wide results and caveats: Surviving recipient cells, namely T cells and thymic progenitors, were the source of high day-60 TCRbeta diversity in some patients. T-cell numbers and diversity one year post-transplant derived largely from freshly generated T cells.

Researchers prepared the TCRbeta library using unique molecular identifiers, the study reports. TCRdb re-analysed the PCR reads in MiXCR, keeping a single row per CDR3 protein. The sample has hundreds of thousands of distinct CDR3 sequences; around 15% are singletons. The TCR sequence derives from a boy younger than two who had a stem cell transplant for Wiskott-Aldrich syndrome, so the T cells may come from the graft donor. Source: PBMCs, mostly from graft donor cells, taken 360 days after TCRalphabeta/CD19-depleted stem cell transplant.

The CDR3 nucleotides read TGTGCCAGCAGTGAATCGGCCTTTTCAGGGGCACCCCTCCACTTT. Amino acids: CASSESAFSGAPLHF. This chain uses TRBV25-1 with TRBJ1-6, with D tentatively TRBD1 (6 bases). This CDR3 contains 15 residues. Between the trimmed V and J ends, which lost 1 base and 11 bases, there was a span of 15 bases. Germline loops: CDR1 MGHDK, CDR2 SYGVNS.